The TCR beta chain under discussion was sequenced for a study of blood T cell repertoires in COVID-19. Study information: Sites across the United States, Italy and Spain contributed samples from acute and convalescent COVID-19. PBMCs, B-cell-depleted T cells, or T cells provided the cDNA or gDNA that made up the material.

Under the authors' procedure: Reference gene primer amplification in the assay estimated nucleated cell counts. Assay: immunoSEQ multiplex PCR; the TCRdb copy retains only in-frame clones and omits some. V and J calls and clone size come straight from that table; D and trimming were deduced from the DNA. The sample includes some 45,000 clones, around nine tenths of them seen just once. V lost 5 bases and J 5 bases, leaving 25 bases between the germline ends. Germline V gene data show CDR1 as SNHLY and CDR2 as FYNNEI. The CDR3 sequence is 18 residues long. This clone has just one count. The material sequenced was peripheral blood. The TCR originated in a human donor in a cohort sampled during active COVID-19. V is TRBV2 and J is TRBJ1-5; D is perhaps TRBD1 (6 bases). CDR3 loop: CASSPSQGLHRTDQPQHF. CDR3 bases: TGTGCCAGCAGTCCCTCCCAGGGGTTACACAGGACCGATCAGCCCCAGCATTTT.